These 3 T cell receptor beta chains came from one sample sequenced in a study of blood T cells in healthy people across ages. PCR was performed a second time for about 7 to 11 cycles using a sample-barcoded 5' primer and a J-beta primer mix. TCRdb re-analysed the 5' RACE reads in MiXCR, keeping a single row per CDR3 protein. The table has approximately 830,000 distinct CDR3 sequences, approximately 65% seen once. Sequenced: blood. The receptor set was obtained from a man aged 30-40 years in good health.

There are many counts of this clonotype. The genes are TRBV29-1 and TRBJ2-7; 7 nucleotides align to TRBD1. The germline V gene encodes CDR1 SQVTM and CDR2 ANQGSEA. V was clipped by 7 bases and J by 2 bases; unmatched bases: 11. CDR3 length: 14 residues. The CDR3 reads CSALDRTRPYEQYF. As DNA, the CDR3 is TGCAGCGCCCTGGACAGGACAAGACCCTACGAGCAGTACTTC.

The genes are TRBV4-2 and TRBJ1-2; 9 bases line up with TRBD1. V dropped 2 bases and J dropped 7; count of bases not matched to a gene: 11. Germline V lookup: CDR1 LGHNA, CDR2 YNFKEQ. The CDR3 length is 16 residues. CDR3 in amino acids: CASSQPTGGAHGGYTF. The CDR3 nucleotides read TGTGCCAGCAGCCAACCTACAGGGGGCGCGCATGGTGGCTACACCTTC.

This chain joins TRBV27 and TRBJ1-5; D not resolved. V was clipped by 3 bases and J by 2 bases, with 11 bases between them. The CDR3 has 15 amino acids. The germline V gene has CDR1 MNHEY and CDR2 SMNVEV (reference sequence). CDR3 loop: CASSFVREGNQPQHF. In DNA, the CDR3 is TGTGCCAGCAGTTTTGTAAGGGAGGGCAATCAGCCCCAGCATTTT.